This TCR beta chain was retrieved from a study of post-analysis software for immune sequencing data. Overall study context: Relapsing-remitting, secondary progressive and progressive-relapsing multiple sclerosis courses were included. Findings and limits, study-wide: Controls significantly exceeded multiple sclerosis patients in normalized Chao1 diversity. The five TRBV segments detected at higher frequency in patients than in controls included TRBV5-6, TRBV5-1 and TRBV20-1. Samples made in the same batch grouped tightly together by F measure.

TCR beta cDNA libraries included unique molecular identifiers. The authors obtained approximately 540,000 cDNA molecules from approximately 1 to 10 million T cells. MiXCR was run by TCRdb on the PCR reads, yielding one entry per CDR3 protein. The sample holds around 710,000 distinct CDR3 sequences, roughly 46% seen once. The CDR3 spans 13 residues. The germline gives CDR1 SSHAT, CDR2 FNYEAQ (reference sequence). As to this clonotype: Its specificity is unknown. One end of the junction does not line up with germline, which may come from a read error.

The V and J genes are TRBV7-7 and TRBJ1-2, with D hard to call. This TCR was recovered from a girl aged 10 to 17 with multiple sclerosis. Sequenced input: blood. The CDR3 is CASSPRSLQGYTF. CDR3 in DNA: TGTGCTAGCAGCCCCAGATCCTTGCAGGGCTACACCTTC. The complete variable domain, with remaining parts taken from reference TRBV7-7 and TRBJ1-2, reads GAGVSQSPRYKVTKRGQDVTLRCDPISSHATLYWYQQALGQGPEFLTYFNYEAQPDKSGLPSDRFSAERPEGSISTLTIQRTEQRDSAMYRCASSPRSLQGYTFGSGTRLTVV.